This T cell receptor beta chain emerged from a study of identical twins. Template switching added a universal primer site; cDNA carried unique molecular identifiers. Via MiXCR, TCRdb re-called the 5' RACE reads, giving one row per CDR3 protein. This sample has 450,000 or so distinct CDR3 sequences, with approximately 17% found just once. This clonotype was counted a few times. The V gene's germline CDR1 is MNHEY and CDR2 SVGEGT. The CDR3 length is 15 residues. V was pared by 3 bases and J by 3 bases, with 15 bases between. This TCR came from a man aged 50 or older in good health. Sequences were obtained from naive T cells sorted from blood. The rearrangement joins TRBV6-2 or TRBV6-3 to TRBJ2-7; D may be TRBD1 (6 bases). CDR3 loop: CASSYPTGPIYEQYF. In DNA form, the CDR3 reads TGTGCCAGCAGTTATCCGACAGGACCAATCTACGAGCAGTACTTC.